The entry below describes one T cell receptor (beta chain). The antigen is not known. This specimen comes from a study of OX40 agonist ivuxolimab in advanced cancers. After removal of 4 bases from V and 5 bases from J, the junction contained 10 bases not matched to a gene. CDR1 LNHNV and CDR2 YYDKDF come from the germline V gene (reference sequence). CDR3 length: 16 residues. Study results and limitations: CD4+ and CD8+ blood T cells expanded clonally by week 6 at 0.1 to 3.0 mg/kg.

Libraries were prepared by immunoSEQ multiplex PCR; TCRdb keeps only in-frame clonotypes and omits some of them. Here the sample spans some 77,000 clones, 70% to 90% being singletons. The receptor's source is an adult with an advanced solid tumor such as melanoma, head and neck, liver or kidney cancer. The source was CD4+ or CD8+ T cells sorted from blood, collected in a trial of the OX40 agonist ivuxolimab. The chain carries TRBV15 and TRBJ2-3, with 9 bases identical to TRBD1. The CDR3 coding sequence is TGTGCCACCAGCACCCAAAACAGGGGGCATATAGATACGCAGTATTTT. Translation gives CATSTQNRGHIDTQYF.